One T cell receptor (beta chain) is described in this entry. The target antigen is unknown. TCRdb independently ran MiXCR on the RACE reads; one entry per CDR3 protein. The sample lists under 200,000 distinct CDR3 sequences; more than 12% were seen once. This record belongs to a study of human T cells and chemical hapten exposure. Study-level points and caveats: It should be noted that donors had alopecia, so their immune response may differ from healthy people's. Following DPC sensitization, TCRs present above 1 in 1000 frequency showed no change.

Documented time point: patch test 1, 2 weeks after DPC sensitization. The treatment was: therapeutic diphenylcyclopropenone sensitization with weekly scalp DPC. Trimming took 8 bases from V and 1 from J; bases not matched to a gene: 3. Germline CDR1 MNHEY, CDR2 SVGEGT. The CDR3 length is 13 residues. The clonotype was recovered from a woman aged 25 to 45 with alopecia areata. Some clones in this sample may be carry-over from other donors' samples. The input for sequencing was whole blood, taken in connection with sensitization to the hapten diphenylcyclopropenone (DPC). The chain combines TRBV6-2 or TRBV6-3 with TRBJ2-3; TRBD2 aligns across 7 bases. The CDR3 region is CASGLAGTDTQYF. The CDR3 nucleotides read TGTGCCAGCGGGCTAGCGGGCACAGATACGCAGTATTTT.